This TCR beta chain is drawn from a study of control samples from healthy donors and cancer patients. CDR1 and CDR2 from the germline V gene are LNHDA and SQIVND (reference sequence). CDR3 length: 14 amino acids. V lost 3 bases to trimming and J lost 6 bases; unmatched junction nucleotides: 1. Sequencing was performed with immunoSEQ multiplex PCR; in TCRdb, only in-frame clones are kept and a portion is missing. Of 150,000 to 200,000 clones listed, about nine tenths are singletons. The sequenced material came from blood. This receptor was obtained from a woman in her 30s in good health. The chain recombines TRBV19 with TRBJ1-4; 10 bases agree with TRBD1. CDR3 residues: CASSIGTGDEKLFF. The CDR3 DNA sequence: TGTGCCAGTAGTATCGGGACAGGGGATGAAAAACTGTTTTTT.